The 20 T cell receptor beta chains below all came from one sample that was sequenced in a study of cytomegalovirus exposure and HLA in healthy donors (dated by TCRdb to 2017 to 2019). Library generation was performed with the immunoSEQ multiplex PCR assay. For the multiplex PCR, a mixture combining 60 forward primers for TCR Vbeta segments and 13 reverse primers for TCR Jbeta segments was used. TCRdb provides this immuneACCESS table in a form limited to in-frame rearrangements. Some clones are lacking; in checked studies, under half of them reflect an unresolved V gene, and why the rest are absent is not known. Counted in this sample were approximately 100,000 clones; 70% to 80% of them appeared once. The ten largest account for approximately 2.2% of the sample. Sequencing used PBMCs. The receptors were gathered from a human donor in good health.

The genes are TRBV7-2 and TRBJ1-1; D possibly corresponds to TRBD1 (6 bases). The CDR3 has 18 amino acids. V lost 2 bases and J lost 5, with 24 bases in between. The V gene's germline CDR1 is SGHTA and CDR2 FQGNSA. The CDR3 sequence is CASSLRVKGVIGGTEAFF. The CDR3 DNA follows: TGTGCCAGCAGCTTAAGGGTCAAGGGCGTCATAGGGGGTACTGAAGCTTTCTTT.

The CDR3 sequence is CASSQFTGTGSYEQYF. As DNA, the CDR3 is TGCGCCAGCAGTCAATTTACCGGGACAGGTTCCTACGAGCAGTACTTC. The chain couples TRBV23-1 to TRBJ2-7; 8 nucleotides agree with TRBD1. TRBV23-1 is annotated as an ORF whose role is uncertain. With V trimmed by 1 base and J by 1 base, 6 bases remained unmatched. The CDR3 has 16 amino acids.

This sequence joins TRBV5-1 and TRBJ1-1; 9 nucleotides match TRBD1. V was clipped by 0 bases and J by 1 base; unmatched bases: 4. The V gene's germline CDR1 is SGHRS and CDR2 YFSETQ. The CDR3 contains 16 residues. CDR3 nucleotide sequence: TGCGCCAGCAGCTTGGCCGGGACAGGGAGGAACACTGAAGCTTTCTTT. Amino acids: CASSLAGTGRNTEAFF.

CDR3 residues: CASSTRDRFYGYTF. In DNA, the CDR3 is TGTGCCAGTAGTACCCGGGACAGATTCTATGGCTACACCTTC. This chain links TRBV19 with TRBJ1-2; 7 bases are shared with TRBD1. Unmatched junction bases numbered 6, after V lost 4 bases and J lost 4 bases. Germline values: CDR1 LNHDA, CDR2 SQIVND (reference sequence). The length of the CDR3 is 14 residues. Combining the CDR3 with reference TRBV19 and TRBJ1-2 gives the whole variable domain DGGITQSPKYLFRKEGQNVTLSCEQNLNHDAMYWYRQDPGQGLRLIYYSQIVNDFQKGDIAEGYSVSREKKESFPLTVTSAQKNPTAFYLCASSTRDRFYGYTFGSGTRLTVV.

This clone was seen a handful of times. The chain combines TRBV6-5 with TRBJ2-5; maybe TRBD2 (5 bases). V was pared by 2 bases and J by 4 bases, with 14 bases between. CDR1 is MNHEY and CDR2 is SVGAGI in the germline V gene. The CDR3 loop spans 15 amino acids. The CDR3 region is CASSYRRAGGETQYF. The CDR3 nucleotides are TGTGCCAGCAGTTACCGGCGGGCAGGCGGAGAGACCCAGTACTTC.

The chain combines TRBV30 with TRBJ1-4, with 7 bases aligning to TRBD1. The germline CDR1 and CDR2 sequences are GTSNPN and SVGIG (reference sequence). This CDR3 has 13 residues. V was clipped by 2 bases and J by 7 bases; unmatched bases: 4. The CDR3 DNA follows: TGTGCCTGGAGTAGGAGGGGGCCTGAAAAACTGTTTTTT. Its protein product is CAWSRRGPEKLFF.

The gene calls are TRBV30 and TRBJ1-6, with 9 positions matching TRBD1. The V gene's germline CDR1 is GTSNPN and CDR2 SVGIG (reference sequence). The V segment lost 8 bases and the J segment 7 bases; nucleotides outside the gene matches: 6. The CDR3 loop spans 13 amino acids. The CDR3 loop reads CAGQTGGNSPLHF. CDR3 sequence (DNA): TGTGCCGGTCAGACAGGGGGAAATTCACCCCTCCACTTT.

The rearrangement links TRBV10-3 to TRBJ2-1; TRBD2 aligns across 7 bases. V lost 6 bases and J lost 7; bases outside the gene matches: 6. This CDR3 contains 13 residues. The germline V gene encodes CDR1 ENHRY and CDR2 SYGVKD. The CDR3 is CAIRSGELNEQFF. CDR3 bases: TGTGCCATCAGGAGCGGGGAACTTAATGAGCAGTTCTTC.

In its sample, this clone was seen a few times. The V call is TRBV7-2, the J call TRBJ2-7; the D is unclear. Germline V CDR1 and CDR2: SGHTA, FQGNSA. This CDR3 contains 12 residues. The V and J ends lost 1 base and 7 bases respectively, with 8 bases between them. The CDR3 protein is CASSLDHKEQYF. CDR3 nucleotides: TGTGCCAGCAGCTTAGATCACAAGGAGCAGTACTTC.

CDR3: CAWSVTGQYSQPQHF. The CDR3 DNA sequence: TGTGCCTGGAGTGTGACGGGACAGTATAGTCAGCCCCAGCATTTT. This chain connects TRBV30 to TRBJ1-5; TRBD1 agrees at 7 bases. The junction had 8 bases not matched to a gene; V was cut back by 0 bases and J by 6 bases. The CDR3 runs 15 residues. Per the germline V gene, CDR1 is GTSNPN and CDR2 is SVGIG (reference sequence).

This clone was found a few times. The chain carries TRBV2 and TRBJ1-5; D is unresolved. The germline CDR1 and CDR2 sequences are SNHLY and FYNNEI. CDR3 length: 13 amino acids. The germline V and J ends were trimmed by 2 bases and 8 bases, with 10 bases remaining between them. The CDR3 bases are TGTGCCAGCAGTGAACACCGCGGTGAGCCCCAGCATTTT. Translation: CASSEHRGEPQHF.

This rearrangement joins TRBV28 to TRBJ1-3; no definite D call. CDR1 and CDR2 (germline): MDHEN, SYDVKM. This CDR3 contains 12 residues. V dropped 3 bases and J dropped 2 bases, with 2 bases sitting between them. CDR3 amino acids: CASSFTGNTIYF. The DNA for the CDR3 is TGTGCCAGCAGTTTCACTGGAAACACCATATATTTT. The variable domain in full, with the rest retrieved from reference TRBV28 and TRBJ1-3, is DVKVTQSSRYLVKRTGEKVFLECVQDMDHENMFWYRQDPGLGLRLIYFSYDVKMKEKGDIPEGYSVSREKKERFSLILESASTNQTSMYLCASSFTGNTIYFGEGSWLTVV.

J is TRBJ2-5 and V is TRBV9, with D perhaps TRBD1 (6 bases). Germline-derived CDR1 and CDR2 are SGDLS and YYNGEE. The V gene lost 3 bases and the J gene lost 0 bases, with 12 bases spanning the gap. CDR3 length: 15 amino acids. As DNA, the CDR3 is TGTGCCAGCAGCGCCGGACAGCCGTACCAAGAGACCCAGTACTTC. It is translated as CASSAGQPYQETQYF.

The genes are TRBV6-8 and TRBJ1-5, with TRBD1 matching over 10 bases. Germline assignment: CDR1 MNHGY and CDR2 SAAAGT. This CDR3 has 20 amino acids. The V segment lost 2 bases and the J segment 2 bases; nucleotides outside the gene matches: 15. This CDR3 is CASSYTPGQGRVNGNQPQHF. The CDR3 bases are TGTGCCAGCAGTTACACGCCGGGACAGGGGAGGGTTAATGGCAATCAGCCCCAGCATTTT.

The V call is TRBV18, the J call TRBJ1-2, with TRBD1 identical over 9 bases. Trimming cost V 2 bases and J 8 bases; bases outside gene matches: 9. Germline CDR1 reads KGHSH; CDR2 reads LQKENI. The CDR3 is 15 amino acids. The CDR3 region is CASSPSDRGRRGYTF. Here the CDR3 DNA reads TGTGCCAGCTCACCATCGGACAGGGGTCGACGAGGCTACACCTTC.

The V and J genes are TRBV7-3 and TRBJ2-3; D unresolved. The CDR3 runs 13 residues. Germline V gene sequence: CDR1 SGHTA, CDR2 FQGTGA. The germline V and J ends were trimmed by 4 bases and 5 bases, with 10 bases remaining between them. CDR3 in DNA: TGTGCCAGCAGCTCCTCTAGACTAGATACGCAGTATTTT. Its translation is CASSSSRLDTQYF. Supplemented by reference TRBV7-3 and TRBJ2-3, the full variable domain reads GAGVSQTPSNKVTEKGKYVELRCDPISGHTALYWYRQSLGQGPEFLIYFQGTGAADDSGLPNDRFFAVRPEGSVSTLKIQRTERGDSAVYLCASSSSRLDTQYFGPGTRLTVL.

This chain links TRBV11-2 with TRBJ2-7; TRBD1 might be the D (6 bases). Per the germline V gene, CDR1 is SGHAT and CDR2 is FQNNGV. The V and J ends lost 0 bases and 7 bases respectively, with 10 bases between them. CDR3 length: 13 residues. Written as DNA, the CDR3 is TGTGCCAGCAGCTTAGAGCAGGGGTGGGAGCAGTACTTC. Translating gives CASSLEQGWEQYF.

The chain employs TRBV7-2 and TRBJ1-2, with D unresolved. The ends were cut back, 5 bases at V and 4 bases at J, with 11 bases in the middle. Germline V gene data show CDR1 as SGHTA and CDR2 as FQGNSA. This CDR3 spans 13 amino acids. The CDR3 DNA is TGTGCCAGCAGCCAAGCCCAGGTCTATGGCTACACCTTC. It yields the protein CASSQAQVYGYTF.

This clone was seen a few times. The chain carries TRBV10-3 and TRBJ2-7, with 9 bases that match TRBD1. The ends lost 3 bases at V and 2 bases at J; junction bases unmatched: 5. The CDR3 totals 15 residues. CDR1 ENHRY and CDR2 SYGVKD come from the germline V gene. The CDR3 is CAISESTGGTYEQYF. As DNA, the CDR3 is TGTGCCATCAGTGAATCGACAGGGGGTACCTACGAGCAGTACTTC.

This clone was seen only a few times. The CDR3 sequence is CASSLLGSQPQHF. CDR3 sequence (DNA): TGTGCCAGCAGTCTCCTGGGGAGTCAGCCCCAGCATTTT. This sequence joins TRBV2 and TRBJ1-5; no clear D gene. V gave up 5 bases and J gave up 6 bases, with 11 bases separating them. CDR3 length: 13 amino acids. The germline CDR1 and CDR2 sequences are SNHLY and FYNNEI.